Listed here are 27 T cell receptor beta chains from one sample, sequenced in a study of blood T cell repertoires in COVID-19. Profiling relied on immunoSEQ multiplex PCR, and the TCRdb table lists in-frame clones only, not all of them. The table shows tens of thousands of clones, with around 80% occurring only once. Sequenced sample: peripheral blood. The receptors here all came from a human donor in a cohort sampled during active COVID-19.

The chain combines TRBV5-4 with TRBJ2-2; TRBD2 agrees at 7 bases. V trimming: 0 bases; J trimming: 6 bases; junction bases outside the gene matches: 2. Germline CDR1 SGHNT, CDR2 YYREEE (reference sequence). The CDR3 runs to 14 residues. The CDR3 reads CASSLELASGELFF. CDR3 in DNA: TGTGCCAGCAGCTTGGAACTAGCGTCCGGGGAGCTGTTTTTT.

The rearrangement joins TRBV19 to TRBJ2-1; 7 nucleotides match TRBD2. The CDR3 is 17 amino acids. Germline CDR1 is LNHDA and CDR2 is SQIVND (reference sequence). The ends lost 3 bases at V and 0 bases at J; junction bases unmatched: 8. The CDR3 loop reads CASSIGLAASSYNEQFF. The CDR3 nucleotides read TGTGCCAGTAGTATCGGGCTAGCGGCTAGCTCCTACAATGAGCAGTTCTTC.

In its sample, this clone was seen a few times. CDR3 DNA sequence: TGTGCCAGCAGTTACTCCGTATCCTACGAGCAGTACTTC. Translating gives CASSYSVSYEQYF. The chain employs TRBV6-2 or TRBV6-3 and TRBJ2-7, with D hard to call. This CDR3 has 13 residues. CDR1 MNHEY and CDR2 SVGEGT come from the germline V gene. V lost 0 bases to trimming and J lost 1 base, with 4 bases between them.

The chain is built from TRBV18 and TRBJ2-5, with 9 bases aligning to TRBD1. J was trimmed by 2 bases and V by 6 bases; bases with no gene match: 4. This CDR3 is 14 amino acids long. Germline CDR1 KGHSH, CDR2 LQKENI. CDR3 in DNA: TGTGCCAGCTCTTGGACAGGGGTACAAGAGACCCAGTACTTC. Translated, it gives CASSWTGVQETQYF.

The chain is built from TRBV4-1 and TRBJ2-1; 10 nucleotides agree with TRBD2. The V and J ends lost 0 bases and 9 bases, in that order; junction bases with no gene match: 8. This CDR3 contains 16 residues. The germline V gene has CDR1 MGHRA and CDR2 YSYEKL. In DNA, the CDR3 is TGCGCCAGCAGCCAAGATTCAGCGGGAGGGGGGAGTGAGCAGTTCTTC. Translated, it gives CASSQDSAGGGSEQFF.

This chain connects TRBV4-1 to TRBJ1-2; 7 bases fit TRBD1. The CDR3 extends over 14 amino acids. Looked up from germline, CDR1 is MGHRA and CDR2 is YSYEKL. The V gene end was trimmed by 1 base and the J gene end by 4 bases; junction bases not matched to a gene: 3. The CDR3 is CASSQGTGVYGYTF. The CDR3 DNA sequence: TGCGCCAGCAGCCAAGGGACAGGAGTCTATGGCTACACCTTC.

With regard to this clone: Other nucleotide sequences in the sample specify the same CDR3. This chain uses TRBV5-1 with TRBJ1-5, with 9 positions matching TRBD1. This CDR3 has 15 amino acids. CDR1 and CDR2 (germline): SGHRS, YFSETQ. J gave up 4 bases and V 0 bases, and 2 bases lay outside the gene matches. CDR3 bases: TGCGCCAGCAGCTTGGGGGGACAGGGAAATCAGCCCCAGCATTTT. It yields the protein CASSLGGQGNQPQHF.

This clone has only a few counts. V usage is TRBV7-9 and J usage is TRBJ2-1; 14 bases align to TRBD2. The V and J ends lost 2 bases and 7 bases, in that order; junction bases with no gene match: 10. The CDR3 consists of 18 residues. Germline CDR1 is SEHNR and CDR2 is FQNEAQ (reference sequence). The CDR3 protein is CASSLRGTSGSGWNEQFF. CDR3 in DNA: TGTGCCAGCAGCTTAAGGGGGACTAGCGGGAGTGGTTGGAATGAGCAGTTCTTC.

The gene calls are TRBV7-2 and TRBJ1-6, with D possibly being TRBD1 (5 bases). Germline CDR1 and CDR2: SGHTA and FQGNSA. The CDR3 runs 16 residues. The germline V and J ends were trimmed by 2 bases and 9 bases, with 17 bases remaining between them. Written as DNA, the CDR3 is TGTGCCAGCAGCTTATCGGGGGGGATGCTTGGTTCACCCCTCCACTTT. Translating gives CASSLSGGMLGSPLHF. Using reference TRBV7-2 and TRBJ1-6 for the parts outside the CDR3, the full variable domain is GAGVSQSPSNKVTEKGKDVELRCDPISGHTALYWYRQSLGQGLEFLIYFQGNSAPDKSGLPSDRFSAERTGGSVSTLTIQRTQQEDSAVYLCASSLSGGMLGSPLHFGNGTRLTVT.

This clone has more than one count but fewer than ten. The chain links TRBV2 to TRBJ1-6; maybe TRBD1 (6 bases). This CDR3 has 18 residues. CDR1 SNHLY and CDR2 FYNNEI come from the germline V gene. V was pared by 7 bases and J by 11 bases, with 30 bases between. CDR3 DNA sequence: TGTGCCAGCACCGGGCCCTCACGACAACAGGGACGATTACCACCCCTCCACTTT. This translates into CASTGPSRQQGRLPPLHF.

The V and J genes are TRBV27 and TRBJ2-7; TRBD1 aligns across 9 bases. Germline V gives CDR1 MNHEY, CDR2 SMNVEV (reference sequence). J gave up 4 bases and V 7 bases, and 8 bases lay outside the gene matches. The CDR3 totals 14 residues. This CDR3 is CASKRTGAGYEQYF. The CDR3 nucleotides read TGTGCCAGCAAGCGGACAGGGGCCGGTTACGAGCAGTACTTC.

The genes are TRBV7-2 and TRBJ2-5; TRBD2 aligns across 15 bases. With 3 bases clipped from V and 2 bases from J, the junction kept 1 base outside the gene matches. The length of the CDR3 is 16 residues. Germline loops: CDR1 SGHTA, CDR2 FQGNSA. CDR3 residues: CASSLGLAGGQETQYF. The CDR3 DNA is TGTGCCAGCAGCTTGGGACTAGCGGGAGGTCAAGAGACCCAGTACTTC. Supplemented by reference TRBV7-2 and TRBJ2-5, the full variable domain reads GAGVSQSPSNKVTEKGKDVELRCDPISGHTALYWYRQSLGQGLEFLIYFQGNSAPDKSGLPSDRFSAERTGGSVSTLTIQRTQQEDSAVYLCASSLGLAGGQETQYFGPGTRLLVL.

About this clone: Other DNA sequences in the same sample also yield this CDR3. The rearrangement links TRBV5-1 to TRBJ2-7, with D maybe TRBD2 (6 bases). CDR3 size: 14 residues. Germline CDR1 and CDR2: SGHRS and YFSETQ. V was clipped by 0 bases and J by 7 bases, with 14 bases between them. CDR3 loop: CASSLELANREQYF. The CDR3 DNA sequence: TGCGCCAGCAGCTTGGAACTAGCTAACCGAGAGCAGTACTTC. Together with reference TRBV5-1 and TRBJ2-7, the CDR3 gives the full variable domain: KAGVTQTPRYLIKTRGQQVTLSCSPISGHRSVSWYQQTPGQGLQFLFEYFSETQRNKGNFPGRFSGRQFSNSRSEMNVSTLELGDSALYLCASSLELANREQYFGPGTRLTVT.

The chain has TRBV29-1 and TRBJ2-5, with TRBD1 identical over 11 bases. The CDR3 consists of 15 residues. Germline V gives CDR1 SQVTM, CDR2 ANQGSEA. V was pared by 6 bases and J by 5 bases, with 11 bases of the junction left unmatched. The CDR3 here is CSVPLWGQGDETQYF. The CDR3 coding sequence is TGCAGCGTACCGCTATGGGGACAGGGGGATGAGACCCAGTACTTC.

This clone was recorded once. This chain links TRBV20-1 with TRBJ2-5; D perhaps matches TRBD1 (6 bases). V was shortened by 3 bases and J by 5 bases, with 10 bases between the two germline ends. Germline assignment: CDR1 DFQATT and CDR2 SNEGSKA (reference sequence). This CDR3 has 12 residues. The CDR3 DNA is TGCAGTGCTAGTACAGGGTTGGAGACCCAGTACTTC. It encodes CSASTGLETQYF.

This clone is a singleton in its sample. V usage is TRBV7-2 and J usage is TRBJ2-1, with 9 bases that match TRBD1. This CDR3 is built from 13 residues. Per the germline V gene, CDR1 is SGHTA and CDR2 is FQGNSA. Trimming at V came to 5 bases and at J to 15 bases, leaving 11 bases not matched to a gene. The CDR3, as DNA: TGTGCCAGCAGCCCAACACCGGGACAGGGAACGTTCTTC. Amino acids: CASSPTPGQGTFF.

The genes are TRBV30 and TRBJ1-2; D possibly corresponds to TRBD1 (6 bases). The CDR3 extends over 12 amino acids. The germline V gene encodes CDR1 GTSNPN and CDR2 SVGIG (reference sequence). The V and J ends lost 2 bases and 7 bases respectively, with 11 bases between them. CDR3 sequence: CAWSSGARGYTF. The CDR3, as DNA: TGTGCCTGGAGTTCAGGGGCCCGTGGCTACACCTTC.

This rearrangement joins TRBV7-9 to TRBJ2-1; the D gene is possibly TRBD2 (6 bases). Germline loops: CDR1 SEHNR, CDR2 FQNEAQ (reference sequence). The CDR3 contains 14 residues. V shed 6 bases and J shed 0 bases, with 9 bases lying between them. CDR3 in amino acids: CASRDGSSYNEQFF. DNA of the CDR3: TGTGCCAGCAGAGACGGGAGCTCCTACAATGAGCAGTTCTTC.

The DNA for the CDR3 is TGCGCCAGAGGACGGGGGGAGAACACCATATATTTT. Translated, it gives CARGRGENTIYF. The V and J genes are TRBV23-1 and TRBJ1-3, with D possibly being TRBD1 (5 bases). TRBV23-1 is an ORF for which the function is uncertain. This CDR3 has 12 amino acids. Trimming pared 9 bases from V and 7 bases from J, leaving 13 bases between.

V usage is TRBV5-5 and J usage is TRBJ1-5; D unclear. There are 14 residues in the CDR3. Trimming took 0 bases from V and 2 from J, leaving 6 bases between them. Germline lookup yields CDR1 SGHKS and CDR2 YYEKEE (reference sequence). The CDR3 region is CASSLEPGNQPQHF. CDR3 nucleotides: TGTGCCAGCAGCTTGGAGCCGGGCAATCAGCCCCAGCATTTT.

This clone showed up just a few times. V gene TRBV3-1 (or the pseudogene TRBV3-2) combines with J gene TRBJ1-3, with D possibly matching TRBD1 (6 bases). There are 13 residues in the CDR3. V gave up 8 bases and J gave up 9 bases, with 17 bases separating them. Germline CDR1 and CDR2: LGHDT and YNNKEL (reference sequence). As DNA, the CDR3 is TGTGCCAGCGAAGGGGGGGGCTCCGGCACCATATATTTT. Translated: CASEGGGSGTIYF.

With regard to this clone: Other DNA sequences from this sample encode an identical CDR3 as well. The rearrangement uses TRBV4-3 and TRBJ1-4; D perhaps matches TRBD1 (5 bases). Germline CDR1 and CDR2: LGHNA and YSLEER. V was shortened by 0 bases and J by 7 bases, with 12 bases between the two germline ends. CDR3 length equals 15 residues. The CDR3 is CASSQEGQKGEKLFF. As DNA, the CDR3 is TGCGCCAGCAGCCAAGAGGGGCAGAAAGGTGAAAAACTGTTTTTT.

This clone was picked up a small number of times. The genes are TRBV20-1 and TRBJ2-3; D is unclear. Trimming stripped 3 bases from V and 2 bases from J, with 9 bases between. Germline CDR1 DFQATT, CDR2 SNEGSKA (reference sequence). The CDR3 is 13 amino acids. The CDR3 reads CSASSPPTDTQYF. CDR3 bases: TGCAGTGCTAGTTCCCCTCCCACAGATACGCAGTATTTT.

This clone was counted between two and nine times. The chain recombines TRBV6-5 with TRBJ1-6; TRBD1 is a possible D gene (6 bases). Deletions cut 0 bases from V and 9 bases from J, with 15 bases between. Germline V gene data show CDR1 as MNHEY and CDR2 as SVGAGI. The CDR3 spans 16 residues. The CDR3 bases are TGTGCCAGCAGTTACTCAGGTCTGGGAGGGGGTTCACCCCTCCACTTT. This gives the protein CASSYSGLGGGSPLHF.

The rearrangement joins TRBV5-1 to TRBJ2-7, with D maybe TRBD1 (6 bases). Trimming pared 3 bases from V and 2 bases from J, leaving 18 bases between. The CDR3 runs 16 residues. In germline, CDR1 is SGHRS, CDR2 YFSETQ. CDR3 protein: CASSSGTPNGAYEQYF. The CDR3 nucleotides are TGCGCCAGCAGCTCCGGGACACCAAACGGAGCCTACGAGCAGTACTTC.

The rearrangement links TRBV28 to TRBJ1-3, with a possible D match to TRBD1 (5 bases). Germline CDR1 is MDHEN and CDR2 is SYDVKM. This CDR3 is built from 18 residues. The ends were cut back, 1 base at V and 0 bases at J, with 16 bases in the middle. CDR3 nucleotide sequence: TGTGCCAGCAGTTTATATTTGGGTTTGGGGCCCTCTGGAAACACCATATATTTT. It yields the protein CASSLYLGLGPSGNTIYF.

This sequence joins TRBV7-9 and TRBJ1-6; 9 nucleotides line up with TRBD1. CDR1 and CDR2 from the germline V gene are SEHNR and FQNEAQ (reference sequence). The CDR3 loop spans 14 amino acids. With V trimmed by 4 bases and J by 6 bases, 1 base remained unmatched. CDR3 amino acids: CASSSTGGNSPLHF. CDR3 in DNA: TGTGCCAGCAGCTCGACAGGGGGTAATTCACCCCTCCACTTT.